Each of the 16 T cell receptor beta chains below was sequenced from the same sample in a study of CD8 T cells in ankylosing spondylitis. Via MiXCR, TCRdb re-called the 5' RACE reads, giving one row per CDR3 protein. Among about 140,000 distinct CDR3 sequences listed, 25% to 35% were seen once. Input material: synovial fluid, either unsorted or a sorted T cell fraction (not recorded which). These receptors originate from a male donor with ankylosing spondylitis.

CDR3 sequence: CASSYLAGGGANEQFF. CDR3 DNA sequence: TGTGCCAGCAGCTACCTAGCGGGAGGGGGGGCCAATGAGCAGTTCTTC. The chain couples TRBV2 to TRBJ2-1, with TRBD2 matching over 12 bases. V lost 6 bases to trimming and J lost 6 bases; unmatched junction nucleotides: 9. CDR1 SNHLY and CDR2 FYNNEI come from the germline V gene. The CDR3 loop spans 16 amino acids.

The CDR3 DNA is TGTGCCAGTAGTATAGAGGGGCGCGCCGGGGAGCTGTTTTTT. Protein: CASSIEGRAGELFF. The gene calls are TRBV19 and TRBJ2-2; the D gene is possibly TRBD1 (5 bases). This CDR3 has 14 residues. Trimming left V 0 bases short and J 6 bases short, with 8 bases between. Germline lookup yields CDR1 LNHDA and CDR2 SQIVND (reference sequence).

This clonotype has only a few counts. CDR3 in DNA: TGCAGTGCTCGGGGACTAGCGGGAGGGCCGAACAATGAGCAGTTCTTC. Translation gives CSARGLAGGPNNEQFF. The chain couples TRBV20-1 to TRBJ2-1; TRBD2 aligns across 16 bases. With V trimmed by 5 bases and J by 5 bases, 6 bases remained unmatched. The CDR3 is 16 amino acids. Germline values: CDR1 DFQATT, CDR2 SNEGSKA (reference sequence).

Details on this clonotype: It is likely a read error, because the conserved phenylalanine at the end of the CDR3 is missing. The chain is built from TRBV20-1 and TRBJ1-1; 9 bases align to TRBD1. The CDR3 has 12 residues. Germline V lookup: CDR1 DFQATT, CDR2 SNEGSKA (reference sequence). The junction had 4 bases not matched to a gene; V was cut back by 3 bases and J by 8 bases. The CDR3 region is CSASRTGGEAFL. CDR3 DNA sequence: TGCAGTGCTAGTAGAACAGGGGGCGAAGCTTTCCTT.

This chain joins TRBV20-1 and TRBJ2-3; 10 bases align to TRBD2. Germline CDR1 is DFQATT and CDR2 is SNEGSKA (reference sequence). V lost 4 bases to trimming and J lost 4 bases; unmatched junction nucleotides: 11. This CDR3 contains 16 residues. CDR3 nucleotide sequence: TGCAGTGCTAACAGACGGCCTAGCGGGAGTTCAGATACGCAGTATTTT. The encoded protein is CSANRRPSGSSDTQYF.

The table lists this clonotype with many counts. V is TRBV28 and J is TRBJ1-1; D is unresolved. Germline loops: CDR1 MDHEN, CDR2 SYDVKM. The ends were cut back, 10 bases at V and 11 bases at J, with 29 bases in the middle. The CDR3 runs to 15 residues. The CDR3 sequence: CAIEKTRSKVRSAFF. Written as DNA, the CDR3 is TGTGCCATCGAAAAAACCAGGTCAAAGGTTCGGTCGGCTTTCTTT. The variable domain in full, completed from reference TRBV28 and TRBJ1-1, reads DVKVTQSSRYLVKRTGEKVFLECVQDMDHENMFWYRQDPGLGLRLIYFSYDVKMKEKGDIPEGYSVSREKKERFSLILESASTNQTSMYLCAIEKTRSKVRSAFFGQGTRLTVV.

This clonotype was detected ten times or more. V is TRBV7-2 and J is TRBJ2-7; maybe TRBD2 (5 bases). The germline CDR1 and CDR2 sequences are SGHTA and FQGNSA. The CDR3 consists of 13 residues. V gave up 4 bases and J gave up 3 bases, with 10 bases separating them. The CDR3 loop is CASSSRGFYEQYF. CDR3 DNA: TGTGCCAGCAGCTCACGGGGTTTCTACGAGCAGTACTTC.

This clonotype rates as medium-sized. The chain carries TRBV5-1 and TRBJ2-5; 9 nucleotides agree with TRBD2. Unmatched junction bases numbered 3, after V lost 5 bases and J lost 1 base. The germline gives CDR1 SGHRS, CDR2 YFSETQ. The length of the CDR3 is 14 residues. The CDR3 is CASRSGGPQETQYF. The DNA for the CDR3 is TGCGCCAGCAGGAGCGGGGGGCCCCAAGAGACCCAGTACTTC.

The genes are TRBV20-1 and TRBJ1-2; unclear D gene. V dropped 0 bases and J dropped 1 base, with 9 bases sitting between them. Germline V CDR1 and CDR2: DFQATT, SNEGSKA (reference sequence). The CDR3 is 14 residues long. The DNA of the CDR3 is TGCAGTGCTAGAGAAACAGCTCTTAACTATGGCTACACCTTC. Translation: CSARETALNYGYTF.

The J gene is TRBJ2-7, the V gene TRBV5-1; unclear D gene. The CDR3 is made up of 14 amino acids. Germline V CDR1 and CDR2: SGHRS, YFSETQ. Deletions cut 2 bases from V and 0 bases from J, with 9 bases between. DNA for the CDR3: TGCGCCAGCAGCTTTACAGCCGCCTCCTACGAGCAGTACTTC. Protein sequence: CASSFTAASYEQYF.

This clonotype was seen a few times. This sequence joins TRBV4-3 and TRBJ2-4; D possibly uses TRBD1 or TRBD2 (6 bases each). The V and J ends lost 6 bases and 6 bases respectively, with 18 bases between them. The CDR3 loop spans 15 amino acids. Germline CDR1 LGHNA, CDR2 YSLEER. This CDR3 reads CASSLDWGALNIQYF. The DNA for the CDR3 is TGCGCCAGCAGTCTCGACTGGGGGGCCCTAAACATTCAGTACTTC.

This chain joins TRBV2 and TRBJ2-6; a weak D match, TRBD2 (7 bases). This CDR3 is 19 amino acids long. Between the trimmed V and J ends, which lost 6 bases and 1 base, there was a span of 22 bases. Germline CDR1 and CDR2: SNHLY and FYNNEI. The CDR3 region has the DNA TGTGCCAGCAGGGGGGGGCCCGGGACGGCCAAGTCTGGGGCCAACGTCCTGACTTTC. Translation: CASRGGPGTAKSGANVLTF. Full variable domain (outside the CDR3, taken from reference TRBV2 and TRBJ2-6): EPEVTQTPSHQVTQMGQEVILRCVPISNHLYFYWYRQILGQKVEFLVSFYNNEISEKSEIFDDQFSVERPDGSNFTLKIRSTKLEDSAMYFCASRGGPGTAKSGANVLTFGAGSRLTVL.

There are a few counts of this clonotype. This rearrangement joins TRBV28 to TRBJ2-5; D call uncertain. The CDR3 consists of 12 residues. Germline CDR1 is MDHEN and CDR2 is SYDVKM. The ends were cut back, 4 bases at V and 3 bases at J, with 6 bases in the middle. This CDR3 reads CASSYRKETQYF. The DNA for the CDR3 is TGTGCCAGCAGTTACAGAAAAGAGACCCAGTACTTC.

The rearrangement uses TRBV6-2 or TRBV6-3 and TRBJ2-7; D could derive from TRBD1 or TRBD2 (5 bases each). The CDR3 extends over 13 amino acids. V was shortened by 0 bases and J by 2 bases, with 5 bases between the two germline ends. Per germline, CDR1 MNHEY and CDR2 SVGEGT. The CDR3 DNA follows: TGTGCCAGCAGTTACTCGGGACCCTACGAGCAGTACTTC. Protein product: CASSYSGPYEQYF.

This chain uses TRBV12-3 or TRBV12-4 with TRBJ2-1; a possible D gene is TRBD2 (5 bases). V gave up 0 bases and J gave up 4 bases, with 7 bases separating them. The CDR3 sequence is 14 residues long. The CDR3: CASSLARRYNEQFF. Here the CDR3 DNA reads TGTGCCAGCAGTTTAGCGCGGAGGTACAATGAGCAGTTCTTC.

This clonotype was seen only a few times. The CDR3 nucleotides are TGTGCCAGCAGCCCCGCCGGGCTATCAACAGATACGCAGTATTTT. Its protein product is CASSPAGLSTDTQYF. The chain is built from TRBV5-6 and TRBJ2-3; D not certain. The CDR3 length is 15 residues. V shed 4 bases and J shed 3 bases, with 15 bases lying between them. Germline V lookup: CDR1 SGHDT, CDR2 YYEEEE. Together with reference TRBV5-6 and TRBJ2-3, the CDR3 gives the full variable domain: DAGVTQSPTHLIKTRGQQVTLRCSPKSGHDTVSWYQQALGQGPQFIFQYYEEEERQRGNFPDRFSGHQFPNYSSELNVNALLLGDSALYLCASSPAGLSTDTQYFGPGTRLTVL.